This entry lists 16 T cell receptor beta chains sequenced from one sample in a study of blood T cells in healthy people across ages. Alongside a J-beta primer mix, a sample-barcoded 5' primer served in a second PCR lasting about 7 to 12 cycles. TCRdb independently ran MiXCR on the 5' RACE reads; one entry per CDR3 protein. Of around 1,900,000 distinct CDR3 sequences in the sample, about two fifths were seen once. Sequences were obtained from blood. The receptor set was obtained from a human donor in good health.

This clonotype has a handful of counts. The chain joins TRBV4-1 to TRBJ1-4; D might be TRBD1 (5 bases). The CDR3 is made up of 16 amino acids. The germline V gene encodes CDR1 MGHRA and CDR2 YSYEKL. V shed 4 bases and J shed 2 bases, with 14 bases lying between them. The DNA for the CDR3 is TGCGCCAGCAGCCCACTCATTGGGGCGACTAATGAAAAACTGTTTTTT. Residues: CASSPLIGATNEKLFF.

This clonotype turned up a few times. The J gene is TRBJ1-2, the V gene TRBV6-5, with D uncertain. Trimming took off 7 bases at V and 5 bases at J, with 14 bases between the two ends. In germline, CDR1 is MNHEY, CDR2 SVGAGI. CDR3 length: 13 amino acids. The chain's CDR3 is CASKPEGGYGYTF. Here the CDR3 DNA reads TGTGCCAGCAAGCCCGAGGGAGGGTATGGCTACACCTTC.

V and J are TRBV5-1 and TRBJ2-3; D gene unclear. This CDR3 spans 16 amino acids. Germline CDR1 and CDR2: SGHRS and YFSETQ. The V and J ends lost 0 bases and 2 bases respectively, with 13 bases between them. CDR3 region: CASSLAPSLFTDTQYF. The CDR3 DNA sequence: TGCGCCAGCAGCTTGGCTCCATCCCTTTTCACAGATACGCAGTATTTT.

The V and J genes are TRBV20-1 and TRBJ2-7; no clear D gene. This CDR3 has 14 residues. Germline loops: CDR1 DFQATT, CDR2 SNEGSKA (reference sequence). V was cut by 3 bases and J by 2 bases, with 14 bases left in between. CDR3 region: CSARSPGGPYEQYF. For the CDR3, the DNA is TGCAGTGCTAGGAGTCCTGGTGGGCCCTACGAGCAGTACTTC.

This clonotype was observed a handful of times. The gene calls are TRBV20-1 and TRBJ2-7; D tentatively reads TRBD1 or TRBD2 (5 bases each). This CDR3 is 14 amino acids long. Germline V gives CDR1 DFQATT, CDR2 SNEGSKA (reference sequence). V lost 3 bases and J 1 base, leaving 13 bases between the germline ends. The CDR3 here is CSARAGTGSYEQYF. The CDR3 nucleotides read TGCAGTGCTAGGGCTGGGACGGGTTCCTACGAGCAGTACTTC.

The rearrangement uses TRBV3-1 and TRBJ2-1; D not certain. Per the germline V gene, CDR1 is LGHDT and CDR2 is YNNKEL (reference sequence). The V end lost 5 bases, the J end lost 6 bases, and 11 bases lay between the germline ends. The CDR3 is made up of 13 amino acids. CDR3 nucleotide sequence: TGTGCCAGCAGCTTTCGACTTAGCAATGAGCAGTTCTTC. Amino acid sequence: CASSFRLSNEQFF.

This clonotype was seen a few times. CDR3 DNA: TGTGCCAGCAGCTTAACCGTCCTCTCCTACAATGAGCAGTTCTTC. Its translation: CASSLTVLSYNEQFF. The genes are TRBV7-9 and TRBJ2-1; D unclear. The CDR3 consists of 15 residues. V lost 2 bases to trimming and J lost 0 bases, with 8 bases between them. The germline V gene encodes CDR1 SEHNR and CDR2 FQNEAQ (reference sequence).

V gene TRBV29-1 combines with J gene TRBJ2-2, with 8 bases fitting TRBD1. Germline-derived CDR1 and CDR2 are SQVTM and ANQGSEA. This CDR3 is 15 amino acids long. The ends lost 6 bases at V and 2 bases at J; junction bases unmatched: 8. CDR3 nucleotides: TGCAGCGTAAACAAAGGACAGGGAAACACCGGGGAGCTGTTTTTT. Protein product: CSVNKGQGNTGELFF.

This chain uses TRBV6-5 with TRBJ2-1, with a possible D match to TRBD1 (6 bases). V was cut by 8 bases and J by 0 bases, with 14 bases left in between. CDR1 and CDR2 (germline): MNHEY, SVGAGI. CDR3 length equals 15 residues. CDR3 sequence reads: CASSLGTNSYNEQFF. The CDR3 nucleotides are TGTGCCAGCTCTCTTGGGACAAACTCCTACAATGAGCAGTTCTTC.

This clonotype was observed a few times. J is TRBJ1-1 and V is TRBV20-1; TRBD1 might be the D (6 bases). This CDR3 region has 16 residues. Germline assignment: CDR1 DFQATT and CDR2 SNEGSKA (reference sequence). V lost 3 bases and J 4 bases, leaving 21 bases between the germline ends. The CDR3 DNA follows: TGCAGTGCTAGTAGCTGGGGGCTCGCTGTTAGCACTGAAGCTTTCTTT. Residues: CSASSWGLAVSTEAFF.

This clonotype was observed a few times. V and J are TRBV4-3 and TRBJ2-1; the D gene is possibly TRBD1 (5 bases). Germline V gene sequence: CDR1 LGHNA, CDR2 YSLEER. CDR3 size: 15 residues. The V end lost 6 bases, the J end lost 5 bases, and 17 bases lay between the germline ends. The CDR3 region is CASSPQWGLNNEQFF. The CDR3 nucleotides read TGCGCCAGCAGTCCACAGTGGGGCCTGAACAATGAGCAGTTCTTC.

The chain recombines TRBV20-1 with TRBJ1-1; 7 bases match TRBD1. The V gene end was trimmed by 6 bases and the J gene end by 10 bases; junction bases not matched to a gene: 8. The length of the CDR3 is 11 residues. The germline V gene has CDR1 DFQATT and CDR2 SNEGSKA (reference sequence). CDR3 sequence (DNA): TGCAGTGCCCATACAGGGGAGGTAGCTTTCTTT. This sequence encodes CSAHTGEVAFF.

V and J are TRBV5-1 and TRBJ1-2; D is ambiguous. With 4 bases removed from V and 0 bases from J, the gap between germline ends came to 16 bases. The CDR3 sequence is 16 residues long. CDR1 and CDR2 from the germline V gene are SGHRS and YFSETQ. CDR3 nucleotide sequence: TGCGCCAGCAGCCCGCCCGGGATTCAAACTAACTATGGCTACACCTTC. Translated, it gives CASSPPGIQTNYGYTF.

This clonotype was seen a few times. One end of the junction fails to match germline, which may point to a read error. CDR3 coding DNA: TGTGCTAGCAGCTTGGCGGGGGGGCATGAGCAGTTCTTC. It encodes CASSLAGGHEQFF. The chain has TRBV7-7 and TRBJ2-1; 9 nucleotides match TRBD2. The CDR3 extends over 13 amino acids. Germline-derived CDR1 and CDR2 are SSHAT and FNYEAQ (reference sequence).

This clonotype was detected only a few times. V usage is TRBV20-1 and J usage is TRBJ2-3; 8 bases agree with TRBD1. The CDR3 consists of 13 residues. Germline CDR1 DFQATT, CDR2 SNEGSKA (reference sequence). V trimming: 3 bases; J trimming: 4 bases; junction bases outside the gene matches: 3. The CDR3 DNA follows: TGCAGTGCTAGCCCAGGGGGCGCAGATACGCAGTATTTT. Amino acids: CSASPGGADTQYF.

This chain joins TRBV10-3 and TRBJ2-7; 7 bases match TRBD2. Germline-derived CDR1 and CDR2 are ENHRY and SYGVKD. The CDR3 sequence is 12 residues long. V lost 6 bases and J lost 5; bases outside the gene matches: 4. The CDR3 spells CAIRREGDEQYF. CDR3 DNA sequence: TGTGCCATCAGGAGGGAGGGCGACGAGCAGTACTTC.